The T cell receptor beta chain under discussion was sequenced for a study of cytomegalovirus exposure and HLA in healthy donors. Study overall: Previous work identified 117 million unique TCR beta sequences from roughly 180 million T cells.

In the PCR, 60 Vbeta and 13 Jbeta primers were used. Original analysis: Approximately 9.9 million shared chains were among the roughly 80 million unique TCR beta chains that a later analysis counted. Assay used: immunoSEQ multiplex PCR; TCRdb lists only in-frame clones, some missing. The V and J calls and the clone size are those of that table, but D and trimming were determined from the DNA. The sample lists 150,000 to 200,000 clones; over 65% were seen once. On this clone: Antigen: not known.

Study results and caveats: With later analysis, a missense DCLRE1C variant became linked to TCR beta V- and J-gene trimming. In a later analysis, DRB1 alleles had the most associated TCRs; HLA-C alleles the fewest.

This CDR3 has 14 residues. Per germline, CDR1 MDHEN and CDR2 SYDVKM. V lost 2 bases, J lost 4 bases, and 2 bases stayed unmatched. The receptor's source is a woman aged 40 to 50 in good health and CMV-seropositive. The sequencing sample was made of PBMCs. The chain employs TRBV28 and TRBJ2-1, with 7 bases matching TRBD2. The CDR3 here is CASSLGTTYNEQFF. CDR3 nucleotide sequence: TGTGCCAGCAGTTTAGGGACTACTTACAATGAGCAGTTCTTC.